This entry is about one T cell receptor beta chain. This clonotype was seen just once. There is no known antigen for this receptor. No base quality values were provided; no much bigger clone lies one nucleotide off. One read offers little support. Peripheral blood CD8+ and CD4+ T cells from healthy donors, Susac syndrome patients and multiple sclerosis patients were profiled using high-throughput TCR beta sequencing. Healthy donors were included as age- and sex-matched controls. Bulk CD8+ and CD4+ T cells were purified by magnetic negative isolation, while CD8+ TEMRA cells were enriched using FACS. Blood was drawn into EDTA tubes, processed within 24 hours, and PBMCs were isolated by density gradient centrifugation. PBMCs intended for TCR sequencing were frozen in liquid nitrogen and were later thawed in a 37 degrees C water bath. The sorted or isolated CD4+, CD8+ and CD8+ TEMRA cells reached a purity of at least 90%.

RNA was extracted using the RNeasy kit, and roughly 0.45 to 1 microgram was reverse transcribed with random hexamers. TCR beta CDR3 regions were amplified with the immunoSEQ multiplex PCR assay covering 54 Vbeta and 13 Jbeta segments. PCR amplification bias was corrected using a synthetic template baseline for primer optimization and computational correction. The paper's processing steps were these. Reads were annotated to V, D and J genes according to IMGT and were analyzed with immunoSEQ Analyzer, with only productive sequences retained. Clonality was computed as one minus Shannon entropy normalized by log2 of the number of productive unique sequences. For each patient and control, public and private clones were evaluated among the 100 most prevalent clones. A clone was defined as Susac-specific if it was absent from the healthy and MS cohorts, from roughly 990 published viral clones and from other ImmuneACCESS disease sequences. In-frame beta chains were kept once TCRdb had trimmed the public reads at Q25 with fastp and called clones with MiXCR. CDR3 protein duplicates are merged, each entry listing the most common genes and DNA. TCRdb assigned the V and J calls; the authors' analysis was not used. A total of 90,000 to 150,000 distinct CDR3 sequences appear in this sample, roughly 94% of them only once. The leading ten clones occupy roughly 0.095% of the sample.

The entry originates in a study of CD8 T cells in Susac syndrome (dated by TCRdb to about 2019). Study-wide context: The study used repertoire sequencing to test whether antigen drove CD8+ T cell activation and differentiation in Susac syndrome.

Overall study results and their limits: The number of individuals in the TCR sequencing and HLA analysis was acknowledged as relatively small.

This receptor was taken from a human donor in good health. Sequencing was done on a sample of CD4+ T cells from PBMCs.

The DNA sequence reads TGTGCCACCAGCGACCCGCTAGCGGGAGGTTTGGATACGCAGTATTTT. Protein translation: CATSDPLAGGLDTQYF. The sequence joins TRBV15 to TRBJ2-3, and 11 bases in between align with TRBD2. Including the terminal cysteine and phenylalanine, the CDR3 comprises 16 residues. The CDR3 DNA has 48 bases and is translated from base 1. CDR1 and CDR2 are read off the germline V gene (reference sequence) as LNHNV and YYDKDF. V is trimmed back by 5 bases and J by 6 bases, and the junction contains 10 bases that no gene match accounts for.